This note documents a single T cell receptor beta chain sequence. Its matching antigen is unknown. The TCR library protocol attached unique molecular identifiers to the individual cDNA molecules. TCRdb independently ran MiXCR on the 5' RACE reads; one entry per CDR3 protein. The profile shows roughly 63,000 distinct CDR3 sequences, around 13% of them singletons. These data belong to a study of early T cells in non-severe SARS-CoV-2 infection. Study-wide background: Sequencing used unsorted whole-blood bulk RNA, so chains lack pairing. Study results and limitations: VDJdb matches were skewed toward anti-spike CD8 T cell responses.

The CDR3 loop spans 11 amino acids. The V gene end was trimmed by 6 bases and the J gene end by 6 bases; junction bases not matched to a gene: 1. Germline V gene data show CDR1 as SQVTM and CDR2 as ANQGSEA. The rearrangement links TRBV29-1 to TRBJ2-2; 7 bases agree with TRBD1. The sequence was obtained from an adult who was a healthcare worker with PCR-confirmed SARS-CoV-2 infection or an uninfected control (not recorded which). The source material was whole blood. The CDR3 coding sequence is TGCAGCGTCAGGGGGTCCGGGGAGCTGTTTTTT. This sequence encodes CSVRGSGELFF.